The 7 T cell receptor beta chains reported below all come from one sample, sequenced in a study of cytomegalovirus exposure and HLA in healthy donors. The PCR had 60 Vbeta and 13 Jbeta primers. Clones were read by immunoSEQ multiplex PCR, and TCRdb kept only the in-frame ones, dropping some. This table holds around 160,000 clones, roughly 77% found once. What was sequenced was PBMCs. These receptors all come from a young man in good health and CMV-seropositive.

This clone was found once. The chain uses TRBV4-1 and TRBJ1-5; D remains unclear. The germline CDR1 and CDR2 sequences are MGHRA and YSYEKL. V lost 4 bases and J lost 7, with 20 bases in between. The CDR3 runs to 16 residues. CDR3 sequence (DNA): TGCGCCAGCAGCCGAGGGATGGGCGGTGGCGGGCAGCCCCAGCATTTT. This translates into CASSRGMGGGGQPQHF.

The chain carries TRBV7-9 and TRBJ1-1; TRBD1 aligns across 8 bases. This CDR3 spans 17 amino acids. Unmatched junction bases numbered 11, after V lost 5 bases and J lost 0 bases. Germline V gene data show CDR1 as SEHNR and CDR2 as FQNEAQ (reference sequence). CDR3 nucleotide sequence: TGTGCCAGCAGCCTAACAGGGGGATTCCGGGTGAACACTGAAGCTTTCTTT. This codes for CASSLTGGFRVNTEAFF. The complete variable domain, with remaining parts taken from reference TRBV7-9 and TRBJ1-1, reads DTGVSQNPRHKITKRGQNVTFRCDPISEHNRLYWYRQTLGQGPEFLTYFQNEAQLEKSRLLSDRFSAERPKGSFSTLEIQRTEQGDSAMYLCASSLTGGFRVNTEAFFGQGTRLTVV.

This rearrangement joins TRBV5-8 to TRBJ2-7; TRBD1 matches at 7 bases. V was pared by 0 bases and J by 5 bases, with 11 bases of the junction left unmatched. CDR3 length: 16 amino acids. The germline V gene encodes CDR1 SGHTS and CDR2 YDEGEE. The CDR3 sequence: CASSLGDRATGDEQYV. The CDR3 DNA reads TGTGCCAGCAGCTTGGGTGACAGGGCGACTGGGGACGAGCAGTACGTC.

The chain employs TRBV6-1 and TRBJ2-4; unclear D gene. The CDR3 extends over 11 amino acids. Trimming shortened V by 5 bases and J by 15 bases, and 14 bases separated the two germline ends. Germline CDR1 is MNHNS and CDR2 is SASEGT. The CDR3 is CASSNLHGAYF. The CDR3 nucleotides read TGTGCCAGCAGTAACCTACACGGAGCGTACTTC.

The chain couples TRBV4-1 to TRBJ1-3; 7 bases line up with TRBD1. The J segment lost 2 bases and the V segment lost 4 bases, leaving 11 bases of the junction unmatched. This CDR3 is 17 amino acids long. Germline loops: CDR1 MGHRA, CDR2 YSYEKL. In DNA form, the CDR3 reads TGCGCCAGCAGCCGAGTAGAGATCCAGGGGGCTGGAAACACCATATATTTT. This translates into CASSRVEIQGAGNTIYF.

The chain has TRBV11-2 and TRBJ1-1; maybe TRBD1 (5 bases). This CDR3 has 14 amino acids. Germline CDR1 and CDR2: SGHAT and FQNNGV. Trimming removed 5 bases at V and 0 bases at J, with 10 bases between. The CDR3 loop is CASSPRGVNTEAFF. For the CDR3, the DNA is TGTGCCAGCAGCCCTCGGGGGGTGAACACTGAAGCTTTCTTT.

This clone was detected only once. The chain combines TRBV5-1 with TRBJ2-1, with D possibly TRBD2 on 6 matching bases. Trimming left V 1 base short and J 2 bases short, with 10 bases between. Germline V lookup: CDR1 SGHRS, CDR2 YFSETQ. This CDR3 is 15 amino acids long. CDR3 sequence: CASSLPSVTYNEQFF. CDR3 DNA: TGCGCCAGCAGCTTGCCTAGCGTCACCTACAATGAGCAGTTCTTC.